One and the same sample provided the 21 T cell receptor beta chains below, sequenced in a study of T cells in Graves' hyperthyroidism and ophthalmopathy (dated by TCRdb to about 2019). Libraries came from multiplex PCR. These reads were obtained on an Illumina HiSeq 2000. The TCR beta CDR3 regions were amplified from RNA transcripts. For the first round of RT-PCR on the TCR CDR3, the HTBI primer set was used together with the Qiagen OneStep RT-PCR kit. TCRdb itself trimmed the public reads at Q25 with fastp, ran MiXCR and retained productive beta chains. Rows with one shared CDR3 protein collapse into an entry with the most common genes and DNA. The sample includes roughly 550,000 distinct CDR3 sequences, with about 15% observed a single time. The ten biggest clones cover approximately 32% of the sample. Sequenced material: blood. These receptors originate from a woman in her 30s with Graves' ophthalmopathy.

This clonotype was recorded many times. V is TRBV12-3 or TRBV12-4 and J is TRBJ1-5; the D gene is possibly TRBD1 (6 bases). The ends were cut back, 3 bases at V and 5 bases at J, with 11 bases in the middle. The CDR3 contains 14 residues. The CDR3, as DNA: TGTGCCAGCAGTTTGGCAGGGGTTCATCAGCCCCAGCATTTT. This encodes CASSLAGVHQPQHF.

This clonotype was seen a few times. The genes are TRBV28 and TRBJ1-6; 9 nucleotides match TRBD1. Germline V gives CDR1 MDHEN, CDR2 SYDVKM. Trimming at V came to 2 bases and at J to 9 bases, leaving 2 bases not matched to a gene. The CDR3 loop spans 14 amino acids. The CDR3 sequence: CASSLTQGASPLHF. The CDR3 DNA reads TGTGCCAGCAGTTTAACACAGGGGGCTTCACCCCTCCACTTT.

In its sample, this clonotype was seen a few times. The V gene is TRBV5-5, the J gene TRBJ1-3, with TRBD1 matching 7 bases. From germline, CDR1 is SGHKS and CDR2 YYEKEE (reference sequence). V lost 5 bases, J lost 0 bases, and 14 bases stayed unmatched. The CDR3 is 18 residues long. The CDR3 nucleotides read TGTGCCAGCAGGCGGGGGTCGGGACAGATCATCTCTGGAAACACCATATATTTT. Translating it yields CASRRGSGQIISGNTIYF. The full variable domain, its missing parts supplied by reference TRBV5-5 and TRBJ1-3, is DAGVTQSPTHLIKTRGQQVTLRCSPISGHKSVSWYQQVLGQGPQFIFQYYEKEERGRGNFPDRFSARQFPNYSSELNVNALLLGDSALYLCASRRGSGQIISGNTIYFGEGSWLTVV.

The V call is TRBV20-1, the J call TRBJ2-2; 8 bases match TRBD2. Germline V gives CDR1 DFQATT, CDR2 SNEGSKA (reference sequence). J was trimmed by 6 bases and V by 4 bases; bases with no gene match: 10. This CDR3 comprises 15 residues. CDR3 amino acids: CSAIKPGGQAGELFF. The CDR3 coding sequence is TGCAGTGCTATCAAACCGGGGGGGCAGGCCGGGGAGCTGTTTTTT.

This clonotype occurred many times. The V gene is TRBV12-3 or TRBV12-4, the J gene TRBJ2-4; no clear D gene. The CDR3 has 15 residues. The germline V and J ends were trimmed by 4 bases and 2 bases, with 12 bases remaining between them. DNA for the CDR3: TGTGCCAGCAGTTACGCCACCTTAACCAAAAACATTCAGTACTTC. It is translated as CASSYATLTKNIQYF.

This clonotype was recorded many times. The rearrangement links TRBV6-1 to TRBJ1-6; tentative D call: TRBD1 (6 bases). Per the germline V gene, CDR1 is MNHNS and CDR2 is SASEGT. V lost 10 bases and J lost 1, with 14 bases in between. CDR3 length: 15 amino acids. CDR3 amino acids: CANPGHRSYNSPLHF. The CDR3 nucleotides read TGTGCCAACCCGGGACACAGGTCCTATAATTCACCCCTCCACTTT.

This clonotype was recorded many times. This chain links TRBV6-2 or TRBV6-3 with TRBJ2-1, with 13 bases aligning to TRBD2. V was pared by 3 bases and J by 5 bases, with 7 bases of the junction left unmatched. Germline values: CDR1 MNHEY, CDR2 SVGEGT. The length of the CDR3 is 17 residues. The CDR3 DNA reads TGTGCCAGCAGTTATATCCCGGGACTAGCGGGGCACAATGAGCAGTTCTTC. Amino acids: CASSYIPGLAGHNEQFF.

In its sample, this clonotype was seen many times. The rearrangement joins TRBV5-1 to TRBJ2-7; TRBD2 agrees at 8 bases. The CDR3 consists of 18 residues. Germline CDR1 SGHRS, CDR2 YFSETQ. Trimming cost V 4 bases and J 5 bases; bases outside gene matches: 20. CDR3 sequence reads: CASSPYRAGGPGVDEQYF. The DNA for the CDR3 is TGCGCCAGCAGCCCCTATCGGGCGGGGGGCCCCGGGGTTGACGAGCAGTACTTC.

This rearrangement joins TRBV5-6 to TRBJ2-1; D perhaps matches TRBD1 (5 bases). Trimming cost V 0 bases and J 7 bases, with 14 bases left between them. Germline V gene lookup returns CDR1 SGHDT and CDR2 YYEEEE. The CDR3 contains 15 residues. Here the CDR3 DNA reads TGTGCCAGCAGCTTGGTCGTGGCAGGGTGGAATGAGCAGTTCTTC. The encoded protein is CASSLVVAGWNEQFF.

The table lists this clonotype with many counts. This rearrangement joins TRBV2 to TRBJ1-5; no definite D call. The CDR3 covers 14 residues. Germline CDR1 SNHLY, CDR2 FYNNEI. V lost 6 bases and J lost 2, with 11 bases in between. CDR3 protein: CASRPAGGNQPQHF. The CDR3 DNA sequence: TGTGCCAGCAGGCCCGCCGGGGGCAATCAGCCCCAGCATTTT.

The rearrangement joins TRBV5-4 to TRBJ2-7; D may be TRBD2 (5 bases). The CDR3 contains 14 residues. Trimming removed 2 bases from V and 5 bases from J, with 14 bases in between. Germline V gene data show CDR1 as SGHNT and CDR2 as YYREEE (reference sequence). The CDR3 spells CASSLRGSPHEQYF. The CDR3 DNA follows: TGTGCCAGCAGCTTACGCGGGTCACCCCACGAGCAGTACTTC.

This clonotype was detected ten times or more. The chain joins TRBV3-1 to TRBJ2-7; 7 positions match TRBD2. This CDR3 comprises 13 residues. The germline CDR1 and CDR2 sequences are LGHDT and YNNKEL (reference sequence). The V and J ends lost 10 bases and 5 bases, in that order; junction bases with no gene match: 11. The CDR3 coding sequence is TGTGCCACCCTGGGCGGGAGTCTTGACGAGCAGTACTTC. Protein product: CATLGGSLDEQYF.

The chain employs TRBV10-3 and TRBJ2-7; D may be TRBD2 (6 bases). Germline loops: CDR1 ENHRY, CDR2 SYGVKD. The CDR3 covers 14 residues. Trimming left V 4 bases short and J 5 bases short, with 15 bases between. CDR3 sequence: CAISGRDRDHEQYF. The CDR3 nucleotides read TGTGCCATCAGTGGGCGGGATAGGGACCACGAGCAGTACTTC.

The sample holds a few counts of this clonotype. The V gene is TRBV20-1, the J gene TRBJ2-1, with D possibly being TRBD2 (6 bases). The V gene's germline CDR1 is DFQATT and CDR2 SNEGSKA (reference sequence). There are 15 residues in the CDR3. The V end lost 0 bases, the J end lost 2 bases, and 11 bases lay between the germline ends. The CDR3 nucleotides read TGCAGTGCTAGAGACGGGAAGCGGGCCTACAATGAGCAGTTCTTC. Translation gives CSARDGKRAYNEQFF.

The chain uses TRBV4-3 and TRBJ2-3; D is undetermined. Germline lookup yields CDR1 LGHNA and CDR2 YSLEER. Trimming cost V 4 bases and J 3 bases, with 11 bases left between them. The CDR3 totals 14 residues. The CDR3 here is CASSRLGLTDTQYF. CDR3 DNA: TGCGCCAGCAGCCGCCTCGGTCTGACAGATACGCAGTATTTT.

CDR3 sequence reads: CSARETGAGDTQYF. The DNA of the CDR3 is TGCAGTGCTAGAGAGACAGGGGCGGGAGATACGCAGTATTTT. This rearrangement joins TRBV20-1 to TRBJ2-3; 8 positions match TRBD1. Germline values: CDR1 DFQATT, CDR2 SNEGSKA (reference sequence). V was clipped by 0 bases and J by 5 bases; unmatched bases: 4. This CDR3 has 14 amino acids.

This clonotype has a handful of counts. The chain joins TRBV7-2 to TRBJ2-6; tentatively, D is TRBD2 (6 bases). V was clipped by 3 bases and J by 1 base, with 13 bases between them. Per the germline V gene, CDR1 is SGHTA and CDR2 is FQGNSA. The CDR3 contains 17 residues. The CDR3 nucleotides read TGTGCCAGCAGCTTCGGTAGCGGACTTTCTGGGGCCAACGTCCTGACTTTC. Its translation is CASSFGSGLSGANVLTF. Full variable domain (outside the CDR3, taken from reference TRBV7-2 and TRBJ2-6): GAGVSQSPSNKVTEKGKDVELRCDPISGHTALYWYRQSLGQGLEFLIYFQGNSAPDKSGLPSDRFSAERTGGSVSTLTIQRTQQEDSAVYLCASSFGSGLSGANVLTFGAGSRLTVL.

Comment on this clonotype: This may come from a read error, since a much larger clone is one base off. This chain links TRBV20-1 with TRBJ1-2; D might be TRBD1 (5 bases). This CDR3 has 11 amino acids. CDR1 is DFQATT, CDR2 SNEGSKA, per germline (reference sequence). Trimming shortened V by 3 bases and J by 9 bases, and 11 bases separated the two germline ends. This chain's CDR3 is CSASPGGSYTF. CDR3 DNA sequence: TGCAGTGCTAGCCCCGGGGGGAGCTACACCTTC.

The rearrangement links TRBV4-1 to TRBJ2-7; 9 bases are a match to TRBD2. The CDR3 length is 18 residues. With 1 base clipped from V and 0 bases from J, the junction kept 10 bases outside the gene matches. Germline lookup yields CDR1 MGHRA and CDR2 YSYEKL. CDR3 sequence (DNA): TGCGCCAGCAGCCAAGCTTTGGTTGTTAGCGGGAGCTCCTACGAGCAGTACTTC. The encoded protein is CASSQALVVSGSSYEQYF.

Concerning this clonotype itself: A much larger clone lies a single base off, so this may be a read error. The chain uses TRBV4-2 and TRBJ2-7, with a weak D call TRBD1 (5 bases). The CDR3 is 15 residues long. Germline values: CDR1 LGHNA, CDR2 YNFKEQ. The V gene lost 0 bases and the J gene lost 7 bases, with 16 bases spanning the gap. DNA of the CDR3: TGTGCCAGCAGCCAAGATCGAGGTAGAAGGGGTGAGCAGTACTTC. As protein: CASSQDRGRRGEQYF.

The chain is built from TRBV20-1 and TRBJ1-2, with no clear D. CDR1 and CDR2 from the germline V gene are DFQATT and SNEGSKA (reference sequence). The CDR3 totals 14 residues. V lost 5 bases, J lost 8 bases, and 21 bases lay in between. CDR3 in DNA: TGCAGTGCTCGTCCCTCCGGGATCTCGAAGGGCTACACCTTC. It translates to CSARPSGISKGYTF.